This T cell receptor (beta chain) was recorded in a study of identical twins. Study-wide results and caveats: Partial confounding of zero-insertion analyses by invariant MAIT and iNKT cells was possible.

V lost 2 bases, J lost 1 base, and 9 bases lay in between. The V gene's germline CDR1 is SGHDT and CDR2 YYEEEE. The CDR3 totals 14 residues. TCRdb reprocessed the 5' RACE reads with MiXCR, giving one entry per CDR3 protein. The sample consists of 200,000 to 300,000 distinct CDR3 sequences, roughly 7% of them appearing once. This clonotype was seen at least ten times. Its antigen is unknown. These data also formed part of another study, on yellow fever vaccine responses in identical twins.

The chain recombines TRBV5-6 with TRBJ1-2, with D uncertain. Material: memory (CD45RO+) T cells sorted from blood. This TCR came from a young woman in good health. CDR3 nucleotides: TGTGCCAGCAGCTTCGACAACCGTAACTATGGCTACACCTTC. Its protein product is CASSFDNRNYGYTF.